This T cell receptor beta chain derives from a study of T cells in Graves' hyperthyroidism and ophthalmopathy. Amplified TCR beta CDR3 regions derived from RNA transcripts. HTBI primers were employed in a first-round RT-PCR of the TCR CDR3. TCRdb re-called the multiplex PCR reads through MiXCR, storing one row per CDR3 protein. The sample has fewer than 500,000 distinct CDR3 sequences, approximately 12% seen once. J was trimmed by 4 bases and V by 2 bases; bases with no gene match: 2. Germline CDR1 MNHEY, CDR2 SVGEGT. The CDR3 sequence is 14 residues long. Findings of the study overall: Ophthalmopathy onset followed model prediction by a median roughly 6.5 months.

Patients between 18 and 65 years old had hyperthyroidism, newly diagnosed and lasting under 2 months. Drawn at first hyperthyroidism diagnosis, the blood sample preceded any ophthalmopathy symptoms. PBMCs were collected from a roughly 10 ml volume of fresh peripheral blood. This clonotype has ten or more counts. The antigen is unknown. The chain joins TRBV6-2 or TRBV6-3 to TRBJ2-1; 7 bases line up with TRBD2. The origin of this receptor is a young man with Graves' hyperthyroidism that later progressed to Graves' ophthalmopathy. Sequencing used blood. DNA of the CDR3: TGTGCCAGCAGTTACAGCGGGGAGTACAATGAGCAGTTCTTC. Translated, it gives CASSYSGEYNEQFF.